This entry lists 18 T cell receptor beta chains sequenced from one sample in a study of shared clonotypes between healthy human individuals. TCRdb's copy holds only in-frame clones and misses some; the assay was immunoSEQ multiplex PCR. The sample lists 2,500,000 or so clones; approximately 90% were seen once. The sequenced sample consisted of naive CD4+ T cells sorted from blood. Subset indicated: CD45RA+ positively selected. These receptors were obtained from a man between 18 and 29 years old in good health.

This chain connects TRBV25-1 to TRBJ1-6; 7 nucleotides align to TRBD1. CDR1 MGHDK and CDR2 SYGVNS come from the germline V gene. V lost 5 bases, J lost 10 bases, and 14 bases stayed unmatched. The CDR3 extends over 16 amino acids. This CDR3 reads CASSHRVRTGDSPLHF. In DNA form, the CDR3 reads TGTGCCAGCAGTCACCGCGTCCGTACAGGGGACTCACCCCTCCACTTT.

With respect to this clone: Distinct nucleotide sequences in the sample also encode this CDR3. This chain connects TRBV10-1 to TRBJ2-5; 9 bases match TRBD2. CDR1 is WNHNN, CDR2 SYGVQD, per germline (reference sequence). There are 15 residues in the CDR3. V gave up 3 bases and J gave up 1 base; unmatched junction bases: 3. CDR3: CASSESGGRQETQYF. In DNA, the CDR3 is TGCGCCAGCAGTGAAAGCGGGGGGCGCCAAGAGACCCAGTACTTC.

J is TRBJ2-5 and V is TRBV5-1; tentatively, D is TRBD1 (5 bases). The germline V gene encodes CDR1 SGHRS and CDR2 YFSETQ. The CDR3 sequence is 15 residues long. The V end was cut by 4 bases, the J end by 2 bases, with 15 bases between. The CDR3 region is CASSRQGAAQETQYF. The DNA for the CDR3 is TGCGCCAGCAGCCGTCAAGGGGCAGCGCAAGAGACCCAGTACTTC.

The genes are TRBV15 and TRBJ2-1; D remains unclear. The germline V gene encodes CDR1 LNHNV and CDR2 YYDKDF (reference sequence). The CDR3 covers 12 residues. The V and J ends lost 5 bases and 7 bases respectively, with 9 bases between them. The DNA for the CDR3 is TGTGCCACCAGCTCGATGCGAAATGAGCAGTTCTTC. It yields the protein CATSSMRNEQFF.

CDR3 bases: TGTGCCAGCAGTCCCGACAATACCTACAATGAGCAGTTCTTC. This codes for CASSPDNTYNEQFF. This rearrangement joins TRBV6-5 to TRBJ2-1, with D unclear. V gave up 5 bases and J gave up 2 bases, with 10 bases separating them. Germline values: CDR1 MNHEY, CDR2 SVGAGI. The CDR3 consists of 14 residues.

J is TRBJ2-3 and V is TRBV5-4; 7 positions agree with TRBD1. CDR1 is SGHNT, CDR2 YYREEE, per germline (reference sequence). V shed 0 bases, J shed 3 bases, and the junction held 4 bases outside the gene matches. The CDR3 is 15 residues long. The CDR3 DNA sequence: TGTGCCAGCAGCTTGGAGGGCAGGGGGACAGATACGCAGTATTTT. It translates to CASSLEGRGTDTQYF.

The sample holds one count of this clone. The V and J genes are TRBV19 and TRBJ1-3; 7 bases agree with TRBD1. Trimming took 5 bases from V and 5 from J; bases not matched to a gene: 12. CDR3 length: 16 amino acids. Germline V gene data show CDR1 as LNHDA and CDR2 as SQIVND (reference sequence). The DNA for the CDR3 is TGTGCCAGTAGTCCAAAGACCGGGACAGTACGAAACACCATATATTTT. This encodes CASSPKTGTVRNTIYF.

This chain joins TRBV19 and TRBJ2-7; D tentatively fits TRBD1 or TRBD2 (5 bases each). The CDR3 is 14 residues long. V dropped 11 bases and J dropped 0 bases, with 17 bases sitting between them. Germline V CDR1 and CDR2: LNHDA, SQIVND (reference sequence). The CDR3 here is CASKGAGSSYEQYF. The DNA of the CDR3 is TGTGCCTCGAAAGGGGCAGGGAGCTCCTACGAGCAGTACTTC. Combining the CDR3 with reference TRBV19 and TRBJ2-7 gives the whole variable domain DGGITQSPKYLFRKEGQNVTLSCEQNLNHDAMYWYRQDPGQGLRLIYYSQIVNDFQKGDIAEGYSVSREKKESFPLTVTSAQKNPTAFYLCASKGAGSSYEQYFGPGTRLTVT.

This clone has just a few counts. This sequence joins TRBV28 and TRBJ1-5; the D is unclear. Germline V gives CDR1 MDHEN, CDR2 SYDVKM. Trimming took 7 bases from V and 2 from J, leaving 15 bases between them. The CDR3 contains 15 residues. The chain's CDR3 is CASTWAGQGNQPQHF. CDR3 DNA: TGTGCCAGCACCTGGGCAGGTCAAGGCAATCAGCCCCAGCATTTT.

To note about this clone: Additional DNA sequences in this sample encode the identical CDR3. The chain has TRBV28 and TRBJ1-2, with D tentatively TRBD1 (6 bases). CDR3 length: 13 residues. The V end was cut by 3 bases, the J end by 5 bases, with 10 bases between. Germline V gives CDR1 MDHEN, CDR2 SYDVKM. CDR3 sequence reads: CASSLGRGYGYTF. CDR3 in DNA: TGTGCCAGCAGTTTGGGCAGGGGATATGGCTACACCTTC.

CDR3 loop: CASSLGQAPNTEAFF. The CDR3, as DNA: TGCGCCAGCAGCTTGGGCCAGGCCCCGAACACTGAAGCTTTCTTT. The genes are TRBV5-1 and TRBJ1-1; D is ambiguous. Trimming took 0 bases from V and 1 from J, leaving 10 bases between them. Germline V gene sequence: CDR1 SGHRS, CDR2 YFSETQ. The CDR3 contains 15 residues.

The genes are TRBV27 and TRBJ1-1, with no clear D. The CDR3 length is 15 residues. CDR1 MNHEY and CDR2 SMNVEV come from the germline V gene (reference sequence). V lost 3 bases, J lost 2 bases, and 13 bases lay in between. The CDR3 coding sequence is TGTGCCAGCAGTTTCTACCTCCCCCCTAACACTGAAGCTTTCTTT. The encoded protein is CASSFYLPPNTEAFF.

The chain recombines TRBV9 with TRBJ2-3; possible D gene TRBD1, 5 bases. CDR3 length: 14 amino acids. V gave up 3 bases and J gave up 4 bases, with 12 bases separating them. CDR1 is SGDLS, CDR2 YYNGEE, per germline. DNA of the CDR3: TGTGCCAGCAGCGCCCTTAGGGGTTCAGATACGCAGTATTTT. Protein sequence: CASSALRGSDTQYF.

This clone turned up a few times. The V and J genes are TRBV6-8 and TRBJ2-7, with D possibly being TRBD2 (6 bases). Trimming removed 4 bases at V and 2 bases at J, with 18 bases between. This CDR3 has 16 amino acids. Germline V CDR1 and CDR2: MNHGY, SAAAGT. CDR3: CASSSAPRRGAYEQYF. The DNA of the CDR3 is TGTGCCAGCAGTTCTGCCCCTAGGCGGGGAGCCTACGAGCAGTACTTC.

This chain joins TRBV28 and TRBJ2-1; 10 bases map to TRBD1. This CDR3 is 16 amino acids long. From germline, CDR1 is MDHEN and CDR2 SYDVKM. J lost 4 bases, V lost 4 bases, and 7 bases had no gene match. Here the CDR3 reads CASSSRTGGRYNEQFF. In DNA, the CDR3 is TGTGCCAGCAGTTCCCGGACAGGGGGTAGGTACAATGAGCAGTTCTTC. Using reference TRBV28 and TRBJ2-1 for the parts outside the CDR3, the full variable domain is DVKVTQSSRYLVKRTGEKVFLECVQDMDHENMFWYRQDPGLGLRLIYFSYDVKMKEKGDIPEGYSVSREKKERFSLILESASTNQTSMYLCASSSRTGGRYNEQFFGPGTRLTVL.

The chain couples TRBV25-1 to TRBJ1-6; D gene uncertain. CDR3 length: 12 residues. Germline V lookup: CDR1 MGHDK, CDR2 SYGVNS. The V and J ends lost 3 bases and 7 bases respectively, with 4 bases between them. The CDR3 reads CASSDLNSPLHF. The CDR3 DNA is TGTGCCAGCAGTGACCTGAATTCACCCCTCCACTTT.

This sequence joins TRBV5-1 and TRBJ2-3; D uncertain. Trimming took 0 bases from V and 4 from J, leaving 12 bases between them. CDR3 size: 15 residues. Germline CDR1 is SGHRS and CDR2 is YFSETQ. The CDR3 loop reads CASSLGRQFSDTQYF. CDR3 DNA sequence: TGCGCCAGCAGCTTGGGCAGGCAATTCTCAGATACGCAGTATTTT.

This clone showed up just a few times. V usage is TRBV18 and J usage is TRBJ1-1, with TRBD1 matching over 9 bases. The CDR3 has 17 residues. The V gene end was trimmed by 3 bases and the J gene end by 0 bases; junction bases not matched to a gene: 8. Germline V gene sequence: CDR1 KGHSH, CDR2 LQKENI. The DNA of the CDR3 is TGTGCCAGCTCACCTATGACAGGGGGAAGTTTGAACACTGAAGCTTTCTTT. Amino acid sequence: CASSPMTGGSLNTEAFF. The entire variable domain, with the rest obtained from reference TRBV18 and TRBJ1-1, is as follows: NAGVMQNPRHLVRRRGQEARLRCSPMKGHSHVYWYRQLPEEGLKFMVYLQKENIIDESGMPKERFSAEFPKEGPSILRIQQVVRGDSAAYFCASSPMTGGSLNTEAFFGQGTRLTVV.